Listed below are T cell receptor beta chains from one sample, sequenced in a study of T cell repertoires in cytomegalovirus infection. Their recognized antigens are unknown. TCRdb re-called the reads through MiXCR, storing one row per CDR3 protein. Of around 140,000 distinct CDR3 sequences in the sample, about 31% were seen once. The sequenced sample was CD8+ T cells from cultured PBMCs, obtained from culture after CMV antigen stimulation. These receptors came from a human donor in good health (CMV status not recorded). Some clones in this sample may be carry-over from other donors' samples. Each CDR3 is given with its conserved first and last residue. The D gene is left open where the match is weak. Size tells how often a clone was seen (once, few, many) or the class of an expanded clone, and some rows leave it out.

>NA|TRBV27|TRBD2|TRBJ2-1
CASSLPSGGLHYNEQFF
TGTGCCAGCAGTTTACCTAGCGGGGGGCTCCACTACAATGAGCAGTTCTTC
>few|TRBV7-8|NA|TRBJ1-2
CASSPVDSPNYGYTF
TGTGCCAGCAGCCCCGTCGACAGCCCTAACTATGGCTACACCTTC
>few|TRBV28|TRBD1|TRBJ1-2
CASSSPARGPSNYGYTF
TGTGCCAGCAGTTCCCCCGCCAGGGGGCCATCTAACTATGGCTACACCTTC
>NA|TRBV4-1|TRBD1|TRBJ2-7
CASSQGGDRGSYEQYF
TGCGCCAGCAGCCAAGGGGGGGACAGGGGGAGCTACGAGCAGTACTTC
>NA|TRBV19|TRBD1|TRBJ2-1
CASSQQGIGQFF
TGTGCCAGTAGTCAACAGGGGATAGGGCAGTTCTTC
>few|TRBV25-1|NA|TRBJ2-3
CASSEYNPIITTGGPSTDTQYF
TGTGCCAGCAGTGAATATAACCCCATAATTACGACGGGGGGCCCTAGCACAGATACGCAGTATTTT
>few|TRBV7-9|NA|TRBJ2-5
CASSPVRGQETQYF
TGTGCCAGCAGCCCCGTGAGGGGCCAAGAGACCCAGTACTTC
>few|TRBV11-2|TRBD1|TRBJ2-7
CASIPGQGDYEQYF
TGTGCCAGCATCCCGGGACAGGGGGACTACGAGCAGTACTTC
>NA|TRBV2|NA|TRBJ2-1
CASSEYSYNEQFF
TGTGCCAGCAGCGAGTACTCCTACAATGAGCAGTTCTTC
>many|TRBV7-2|NA|TRBJ2-1
CASSLAQAYNEQFF
TGTGCCAGCAGCTTAGCACAGGCCTACAATGAGCAGTTCTTC
>NA|TRBV6-5|NA|TRBJ2-2
CASSSFLTGNPTAGELFF
TGTGCCAGCAGTTCCTTTCTAACAGGGAACCCCACGGCCGGGGAGCTGTTTTTT
>many|TRBV7-9|NA|TRBJ1-1
CASRLGTTEAFF
TGTGCCAGCAGACTCGGGACAACTGAAGCTTTCTTT
>few|TRBV7-8|NA|TRBJ2-4
CASSLEEGLAKNIQYF
TGTGCCAGCAGCTTAGAGGAAGGCTTGGCCAAAAACATTCAGTACTTC
>many|TRBV15|NA|TRBJ1-1
CATSTDGPGIVAEAFF
TGTGCCACCAGCACAGACGGGCCGGGGATAGTGGCTGAAGCTTTCTTT
>few|TRBV29-1|TRBD2|TRBJ2-3
CSVEDPGTSPPITQYF
TGCAGCGTTGAAGATCCCGGGACTAGCCCGCCCATTACGCAGTATTTT
>NA|TRBV27|NA|TRBJ1-2
CASSPIQGMDGYTF
TGTGCCAGCAGTCCTATTCAGGGCATGGATGGCTACACCTTC
>NA|TRBV29-1|NA|TRBJ2-1
CSATVDEQFF
TGCAGCGCCACCGTCGATGAGCAGTTCTTC
>NA|TRBV20-1|NA|TRBJ2-3
CSAVEMPSTDTQYF
TGCAGTGCTGTCGAGATGCCTAGCACAGATACGCAGTATTTT